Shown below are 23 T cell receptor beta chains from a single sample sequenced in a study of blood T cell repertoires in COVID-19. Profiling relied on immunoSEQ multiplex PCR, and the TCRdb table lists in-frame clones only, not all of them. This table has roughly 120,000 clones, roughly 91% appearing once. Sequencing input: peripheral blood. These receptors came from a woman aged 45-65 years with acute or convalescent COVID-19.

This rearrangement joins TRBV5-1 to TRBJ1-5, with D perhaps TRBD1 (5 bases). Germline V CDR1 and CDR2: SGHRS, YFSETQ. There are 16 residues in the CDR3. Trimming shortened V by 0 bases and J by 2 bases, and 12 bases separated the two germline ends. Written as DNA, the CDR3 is TGCGCCAGCAGCTTGGCGTCAGGGCCCGGCAATCAGCCCCAGCATTTT. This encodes CASSLASGPGNQPQHF.

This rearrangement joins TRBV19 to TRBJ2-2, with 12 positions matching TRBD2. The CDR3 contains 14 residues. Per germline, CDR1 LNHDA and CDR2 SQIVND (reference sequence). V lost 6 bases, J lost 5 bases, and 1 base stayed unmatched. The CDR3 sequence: CASRGTSGTGELFF. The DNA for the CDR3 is TGTGCCAGTAGAGGGACTAGCGGGACCGGGGAGCTGTTTTTT.

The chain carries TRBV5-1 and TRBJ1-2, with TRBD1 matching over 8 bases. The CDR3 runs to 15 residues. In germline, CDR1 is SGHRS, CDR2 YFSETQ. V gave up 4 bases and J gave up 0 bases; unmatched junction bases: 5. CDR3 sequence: CASSMGQAANYGYTF. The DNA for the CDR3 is TGCGCCAGCAGCATGGGACAGGCCGCTAACTATGGCTACACCTTC.

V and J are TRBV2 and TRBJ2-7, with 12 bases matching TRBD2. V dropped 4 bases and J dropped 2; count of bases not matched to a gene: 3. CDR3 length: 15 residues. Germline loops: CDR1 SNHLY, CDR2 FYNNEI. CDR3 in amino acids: CASSAASGRAYEQYF. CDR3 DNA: TGTGCCAGCAGTGCCGCTAGCGGGAGGGCCTACGAGCAGTACTTC.

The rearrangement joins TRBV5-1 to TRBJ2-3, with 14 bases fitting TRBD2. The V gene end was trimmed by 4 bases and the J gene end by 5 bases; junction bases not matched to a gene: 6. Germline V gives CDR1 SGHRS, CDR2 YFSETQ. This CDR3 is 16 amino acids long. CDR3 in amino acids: CASSGGLAGAEDTQYF. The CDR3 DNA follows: TGCGCCAGCAGCGGGGGACTAGCGGGAGCAGAAGATACGCAGTATTTT.

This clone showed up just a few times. The CDR3 DNA reads TGTGCCAGCAGCCGGGGACTAGCGGACCAAGAGACCCAGTACTTC. As protein: CASSRGLADQETQYF. V gene TRBV11-2 combines with J gene TRBJ2-5; 11 bases fit TRBD2. Germline CDR1 and CDR2: SGHAT and FQNNGV. The CDR3 contains 15 residues. The trim removed 5 bases at V and 0 bases at J, leaving 2 bases unmatched.

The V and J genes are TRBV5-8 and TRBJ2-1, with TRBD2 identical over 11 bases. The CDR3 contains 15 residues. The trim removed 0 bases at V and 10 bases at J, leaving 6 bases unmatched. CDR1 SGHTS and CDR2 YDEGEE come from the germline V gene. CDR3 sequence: CASSLGLAGGYEQFF. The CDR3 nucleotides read TGTGCCAGCAGCTTGGGTCTAGCGGGAGGTTACGAGCAGTTCTTC.

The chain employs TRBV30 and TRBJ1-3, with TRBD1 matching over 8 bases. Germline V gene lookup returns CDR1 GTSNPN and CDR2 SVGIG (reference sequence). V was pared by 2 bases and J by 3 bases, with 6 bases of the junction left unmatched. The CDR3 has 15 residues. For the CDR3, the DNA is TGTGCCTGGAGTAAGACAGGGGTCTTTGGAAACACCATATATTTT. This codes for CAWSKTGVFGNTIYF.

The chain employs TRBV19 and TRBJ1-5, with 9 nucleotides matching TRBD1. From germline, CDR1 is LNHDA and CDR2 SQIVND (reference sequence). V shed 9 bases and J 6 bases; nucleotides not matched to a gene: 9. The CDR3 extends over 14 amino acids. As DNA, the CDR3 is TGTGCCAGCACCACCACAGGGGGCAGTCAGCCCCAGCATTTT. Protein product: CASTTTGGSQPQHF.

The CDR3 reads CASKGQGARTEAFF. CDR3 sequence (DNA): TGCGCCAGCAAAGGACAGGGGGCGCGCACTGAAGCTTTCTTT. V is TRBV5-1 and J is TRBJ1-1; TRBD1 agrees at 11 bases. With 6 bases clipped from V and 4 bases from J, the junction kept 5 bases outside the gene matches. The V gene's germline CDR1 is SGHRS and CDR2 YFSETQ. This CDR3 contains 14 residues.

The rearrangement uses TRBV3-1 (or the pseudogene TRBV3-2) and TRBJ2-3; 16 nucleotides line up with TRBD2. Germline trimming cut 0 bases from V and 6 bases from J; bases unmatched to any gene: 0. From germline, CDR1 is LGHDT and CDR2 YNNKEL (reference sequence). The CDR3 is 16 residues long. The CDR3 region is CASSQEGLAGGDTQYF. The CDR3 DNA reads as TGTGCCAGCAGCCAAGAGGGACTAGCGGGAGGGGATACGCAGTATTTT.

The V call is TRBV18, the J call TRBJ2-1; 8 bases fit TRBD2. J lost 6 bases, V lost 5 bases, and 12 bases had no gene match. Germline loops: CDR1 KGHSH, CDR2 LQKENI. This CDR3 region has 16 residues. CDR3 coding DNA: TGTGCCAGCTCAGGACTAGCCGACATAACAGGCAATGAGCAGTTCTTC. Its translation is CASSGLADITGNEQFF.

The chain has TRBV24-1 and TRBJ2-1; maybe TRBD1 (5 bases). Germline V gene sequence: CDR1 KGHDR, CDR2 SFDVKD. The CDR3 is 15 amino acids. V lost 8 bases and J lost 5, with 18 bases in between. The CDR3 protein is CATNSGWGRNNEQFF. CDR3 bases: TGTGCCACCAATTCAGGGTGGGGTCGGAACAATGAGCAGTTCTTC.

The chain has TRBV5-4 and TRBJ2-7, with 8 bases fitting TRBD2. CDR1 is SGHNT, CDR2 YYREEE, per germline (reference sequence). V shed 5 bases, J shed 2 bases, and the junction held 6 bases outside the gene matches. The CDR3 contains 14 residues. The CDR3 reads CASSPGLGTYEQYF. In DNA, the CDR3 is TGTGCCAGCAGTCCGGGACTAGGAACCTACGAGCAGTACTTC.

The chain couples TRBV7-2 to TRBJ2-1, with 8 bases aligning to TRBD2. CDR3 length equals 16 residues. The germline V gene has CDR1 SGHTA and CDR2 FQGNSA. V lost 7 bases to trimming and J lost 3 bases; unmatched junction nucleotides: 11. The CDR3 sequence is CASIPAPSGSYNEQFF. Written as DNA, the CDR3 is TGTGCCAGCATTCCGGCCCCCAGCGGGAGCTACAATGAGCAGTTCTTC. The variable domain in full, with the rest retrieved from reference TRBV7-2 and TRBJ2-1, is GAGVSQSPSNKVTEKGKDVELRCDPISGHTALYWYRQSLGQGLEFLIYFQGNSAPDKSGLPSDRFSAERTGGSVSTLTIQRTQQEDSAVYLCASIPAPSGSYNEQFFGPGTRLTVL.

CDR3 sequence: CASSLGQGQAEKLFF. The CDR3 bases are TGTGCCAGCAGCTTAGGGCAGGGGCAGGCTGAAAAACTGTTTTTT. This chain joins TRBV7-9 and TRBJ1-4; tentatively, D is TRBD1 (6 bases). From germline, CDR1 is SEHNR and CDR2 FQNEAQ (reference sequence). The V end was cut by 1 base, the J end by 7 bases, with 13 bases between. CDR3 length: 15 residues.

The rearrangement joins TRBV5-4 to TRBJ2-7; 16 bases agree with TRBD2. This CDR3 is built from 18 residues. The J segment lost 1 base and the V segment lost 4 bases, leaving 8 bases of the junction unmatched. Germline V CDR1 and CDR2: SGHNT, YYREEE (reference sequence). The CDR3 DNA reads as TGTGCCAGCAGCCCGGGACTAGCGGGAGGGCCGGGATCCTACGAGCAGTACTTC. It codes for CASSPGLAGGPGSYEQYF. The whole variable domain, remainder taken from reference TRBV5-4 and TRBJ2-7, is ETGVTQSPTHLIKTRGQQVTLRCSSQSGHNTVSWYQQALGQGPQFIFQYYREEENGRGNFPPRFSGLQFPNYSSELNVNALELDDSALYLCASSPGLAGGPGSYEQYFGPGTRLTVT.

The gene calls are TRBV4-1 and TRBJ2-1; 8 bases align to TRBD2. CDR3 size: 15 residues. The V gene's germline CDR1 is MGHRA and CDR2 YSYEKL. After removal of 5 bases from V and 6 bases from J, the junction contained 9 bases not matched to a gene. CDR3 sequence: CASSDAEGTSNEQFF. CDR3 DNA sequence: TGCGCCAGCAGCGACGCCGAGGGGACTAGCAATGAGCAGTTCTTC.

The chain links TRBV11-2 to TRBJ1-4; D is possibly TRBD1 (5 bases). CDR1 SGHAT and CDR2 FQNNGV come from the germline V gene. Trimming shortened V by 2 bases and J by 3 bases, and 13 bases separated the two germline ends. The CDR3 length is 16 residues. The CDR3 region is CASSLNWAGPNEKLFF. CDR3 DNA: TGTGCCAGCAGCTTAAATTGGGCAGGGCCTAATGAAAAACTGTTTTTT.

CDR3 in amino acids: CAISGGRDQPQHF. The DNA of the CDR3 is TGTGCCATCAGTGGGGGCAGAGATCAGCCCCAGCATTTT. The V gene is TRBV10-3, the J gene TRBJ1-5, with D perhaps TRBD1 (5 bases). Trimming took 4 bases from V and 5 from J, leaving 9 bases between them. The V gene's germline CDR1 is ENHRY and CDR2 SYGVKD. CDR3 size: 13 residues.

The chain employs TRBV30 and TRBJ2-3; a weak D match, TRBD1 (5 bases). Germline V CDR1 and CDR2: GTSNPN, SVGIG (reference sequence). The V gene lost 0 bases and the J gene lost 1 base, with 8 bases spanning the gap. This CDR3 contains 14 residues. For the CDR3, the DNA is TGTGCCTGGAGTGTGGGGCGCGGCACAGATACGCAGTATTTT. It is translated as CAWSVGRGTDTQYF. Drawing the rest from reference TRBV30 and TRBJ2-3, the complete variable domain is SQTIHQWPATLVQPVGSPLSLECTVEGTSNPNLYWYRQAAGRGLQLLFYSVGIGQISSEVPQNLSASRPQDRQFILSSKKLLLSDSGFYLCAWSVGRGTDTQYFGPGTRLTVL.

CDR3 sequence: CASSLEARGYEQYF. The CDR3 DNA sequence: TGTGCCAGCAGCTTAGAGGCCAGGGGCTACGAGCAGTACTTC. This sequence joins TRBV7-2 and TRBJ2-7, with a tentative D call TRBD1 (6 bases). This CDR3 contains 14 residues. From germline, CDR1 is SGHTA and CDR2 FQGNSA. Deletions cut 1 base from V and 3 bases from J, with 10 bases between.

DNA for the CDR3: TGTGCCAGCAGCTTAGGAGGGACTAGCGGGATGGCCGGGGAGCTGTTTTTT. This encodes CASSLGGTSGMAGELFF. This chain links TRBV7-2 with TRBJ2-2, with 13 bases matching TRBD2. Germline V CDR1 and CDR2: SGHTA, FQGNSA. With V trimmed by 1 base and J by 6 bases, 5 bases remained unmatched. This CDR3 has 17 residues.